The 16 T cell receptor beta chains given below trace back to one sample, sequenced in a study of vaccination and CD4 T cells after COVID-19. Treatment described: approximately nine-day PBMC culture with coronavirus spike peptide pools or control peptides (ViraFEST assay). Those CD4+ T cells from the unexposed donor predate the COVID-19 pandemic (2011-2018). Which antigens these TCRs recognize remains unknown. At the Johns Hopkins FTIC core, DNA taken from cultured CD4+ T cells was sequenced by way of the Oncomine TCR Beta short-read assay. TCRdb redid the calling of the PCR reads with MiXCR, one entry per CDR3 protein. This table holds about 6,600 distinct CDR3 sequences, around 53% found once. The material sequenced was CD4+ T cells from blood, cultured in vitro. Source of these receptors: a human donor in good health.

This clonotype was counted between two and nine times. The CDR3 sequence: CAISPGTTNTEAFF. The DNA for the CDR3 is TGTGCCATCAGTCCCGGGACAACGAACACTGAAGCTTTCTTT. The chain carries TRBV10-3 and TRBJ1-1; D possibly corresponds to TRBD1 (6 bases). Germline lookup yields CDR1 ENHRY and CDR2 SYGVKD. The CDR3 sequence is 14 residues long. Between the trimmed V and J ends, which lost 5 bases and 1 base, there was a span of 11 bases.

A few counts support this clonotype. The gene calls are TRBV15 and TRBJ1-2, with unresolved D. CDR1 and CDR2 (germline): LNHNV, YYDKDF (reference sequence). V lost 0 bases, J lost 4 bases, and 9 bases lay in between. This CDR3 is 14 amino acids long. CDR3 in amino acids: CATSRERSSYGYTF. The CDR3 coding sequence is TGTGCCACCAGCAGAGAAAGGTCTAGCTATGGCTACACCTTC.

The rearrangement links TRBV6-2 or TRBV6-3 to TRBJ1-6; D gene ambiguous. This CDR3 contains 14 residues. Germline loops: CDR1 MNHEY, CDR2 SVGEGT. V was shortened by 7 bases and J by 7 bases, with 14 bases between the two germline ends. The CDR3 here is CASKDPHSNSPLHF. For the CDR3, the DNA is TGTGCCAGCAAAGACCCACACTCAAATTCACCCCTCCACTTT.

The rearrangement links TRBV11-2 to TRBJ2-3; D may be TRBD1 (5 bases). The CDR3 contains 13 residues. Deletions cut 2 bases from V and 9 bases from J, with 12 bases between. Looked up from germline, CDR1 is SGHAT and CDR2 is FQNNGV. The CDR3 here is CASSLTGGVTQYF. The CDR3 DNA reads TGTGCCAGCAGCTTAACAGGCGGAGTGACGCAGTATTTT.

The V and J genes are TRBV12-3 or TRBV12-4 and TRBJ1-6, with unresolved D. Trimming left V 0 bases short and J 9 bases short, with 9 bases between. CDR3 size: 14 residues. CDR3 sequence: CASSLARRASPLHF. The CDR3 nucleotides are TGTGCCAGCAGTTTAGCCCGGAGGGCTTCACCCCTCCACTTT.

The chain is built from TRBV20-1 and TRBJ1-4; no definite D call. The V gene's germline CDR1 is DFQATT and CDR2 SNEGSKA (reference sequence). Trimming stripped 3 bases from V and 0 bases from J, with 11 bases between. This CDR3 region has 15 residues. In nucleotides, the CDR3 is TGCAGTGCTAGGGTGGATCTTGCAACTAATGAAAAACTGTTTTTT. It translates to CSARVDLATNEKLFF.

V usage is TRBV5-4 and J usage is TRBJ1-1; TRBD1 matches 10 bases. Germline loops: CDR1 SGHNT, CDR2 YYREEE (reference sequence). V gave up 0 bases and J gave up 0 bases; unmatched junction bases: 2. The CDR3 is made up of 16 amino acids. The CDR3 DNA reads TGTGCCAGCAGCTTGGGGGGACAGGGGATGAACACTGAAGCTTTCTTT. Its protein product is CASSLGGQGMNTEAFF.

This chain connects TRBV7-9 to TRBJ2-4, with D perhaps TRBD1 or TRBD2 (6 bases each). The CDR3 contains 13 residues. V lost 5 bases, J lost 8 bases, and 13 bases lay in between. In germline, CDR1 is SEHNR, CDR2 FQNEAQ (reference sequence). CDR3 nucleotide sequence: TGTGCCAGCAGCATCACGGGGGCTTACATTCAGTACTTC. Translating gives CASSITGAYIQYF.

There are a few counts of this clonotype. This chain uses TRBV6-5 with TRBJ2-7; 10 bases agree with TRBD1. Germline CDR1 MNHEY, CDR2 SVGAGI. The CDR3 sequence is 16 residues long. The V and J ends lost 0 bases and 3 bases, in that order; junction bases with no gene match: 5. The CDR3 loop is CASSYSAGQGGYEQYF. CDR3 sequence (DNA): TGTGCCAGCAGTTACTCCGCAGGACAGGGGGGCTACGAGCAGTACTTC.

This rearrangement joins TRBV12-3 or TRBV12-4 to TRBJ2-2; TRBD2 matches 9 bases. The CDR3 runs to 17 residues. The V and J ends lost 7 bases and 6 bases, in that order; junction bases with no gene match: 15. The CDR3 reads CASTKNRLAEGSGELFF. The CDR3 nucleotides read TGTGCCAGCACCAAGAATCGACTAGCGGAGGGATCCGGGGAGCTGTTTTTT.

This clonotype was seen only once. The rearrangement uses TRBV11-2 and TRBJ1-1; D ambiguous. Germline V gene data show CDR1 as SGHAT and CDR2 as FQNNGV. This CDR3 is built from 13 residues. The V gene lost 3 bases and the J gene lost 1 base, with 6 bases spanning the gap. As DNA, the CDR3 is TGTGCCAGCAGCTTCTTACCGAACACTGAAGCTTTCTTT. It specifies CASSFLPNTEAFF.

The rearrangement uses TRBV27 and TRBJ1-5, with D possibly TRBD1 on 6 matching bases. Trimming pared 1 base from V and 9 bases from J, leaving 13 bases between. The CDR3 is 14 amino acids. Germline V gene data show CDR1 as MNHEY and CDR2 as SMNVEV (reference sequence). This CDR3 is CASSLWGGQRPQHF. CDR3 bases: TGTGCCAGCAGTTTATGGGGGGGGCAGCGGCCCCAGCATTTT.

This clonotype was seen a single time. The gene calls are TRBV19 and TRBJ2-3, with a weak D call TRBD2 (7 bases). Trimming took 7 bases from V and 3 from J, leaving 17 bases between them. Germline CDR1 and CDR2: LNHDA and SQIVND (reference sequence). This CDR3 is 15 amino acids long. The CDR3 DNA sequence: TGTGCCAGTACCCCGCGGGGAGGGGGAACAGATACGCAGTATTTT. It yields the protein CASTPRGGGTDTQYF.

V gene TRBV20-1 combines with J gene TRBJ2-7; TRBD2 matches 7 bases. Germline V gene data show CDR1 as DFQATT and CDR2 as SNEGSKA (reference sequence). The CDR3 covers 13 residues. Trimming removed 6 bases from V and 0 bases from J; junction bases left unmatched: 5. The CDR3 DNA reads TGCAGTGCAACGGGACTATCCTCCTACGAGCAGTACTTC. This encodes CSATGLSSYEQYF.

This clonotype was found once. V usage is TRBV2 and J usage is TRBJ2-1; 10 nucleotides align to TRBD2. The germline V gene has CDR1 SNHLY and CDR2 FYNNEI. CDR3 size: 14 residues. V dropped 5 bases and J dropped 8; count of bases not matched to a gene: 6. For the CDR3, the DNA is TGTGCCAGCAGTCGAAGCGGGAGGGCCGATGAGCAGTTCTTC. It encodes CASSRSGRADEQFF.

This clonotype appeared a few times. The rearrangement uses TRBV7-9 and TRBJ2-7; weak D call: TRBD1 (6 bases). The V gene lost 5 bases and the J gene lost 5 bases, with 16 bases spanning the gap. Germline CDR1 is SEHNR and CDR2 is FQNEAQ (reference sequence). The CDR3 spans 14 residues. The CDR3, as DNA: TGTGCCAGCAGCGCATGGGACATCCGGGACGAGCAGTACTTC. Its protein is CASSAWDIRDEQYF.